These T cell receptor beta chains were read from a single sample in a study of T cells in Graves' hyperthyroidism and ophthalmopathy. TCRdb re-derived calls from the multiplex PCR reads in MiXCR, one entry per CDR3 protein. The sample has roughly 420,000 distinct CDR3 sequences, 15% to 18% seen once. Sample: blood. The source of these receptors is a woman aged 18-29 years with Graves' hyperthyroidism. The CDR3 runs from the conserved cysteine through the conserved F or W. A D gene is named only where the DNA matches it firmly. Clone size appears in some rows only: once, few, many, or a class for an expanded clone.

>TRBV9|NA|TRBJ1-1|NA
CASSPRGGSEAFF
TGTGCCAGCAGTCCCCGGGGGGGCTCTGAAGCTTTCTTT
>TRBV6-2/TRBV6-3|NA|TRBJ2-1|many
CASSRGSTEANEQFF
TGTGCCAGCAGCCGAGGATCGACAGAGGCCAATGAGCAGTTCTTC
>TRBV15|NA|TRBJ2-7|many
CATSRAGLYEQYF
TGTGCCACCAGCAGAGCGGGACTCTACGAGCAGTACTTC
>TRBV3-1|NA|TRBJ1-2|many
CASSREVGARGYTF
TGTGCCAGCAGCCGGGAGGTGGGGGCGCGAGGCTACACCTTC
>TRBV14|NA|TRBJ2-3|many
CASSHGYSSTDTQYF
TGTGCCAGCAGCCACGGGTACTCTAGCACAGATACGCAGTATTTT
>TRBV27|NA|TRBJ1-1|few
CASTPRQGRTEAFF
TGTGCCAGCACCCCCAGGCAGGGCCGGACTGAAGCTTTCTTT
>TRBV29-1|NA|TRBJ2-7|many
CSVSAGEGGLEQYF
TGCAGCGTTTCGGCGGGAGAGGGGGGGTTGGAGCAGTACTTC
>TRBV27|TRBD1|TRBJ1-1|many
CASSRPGTGRNTEAFF
TGTGCCAGCAGCCGTCCCGGGACAGGGCGAAACACTGAAGCTTTCTTT
>TRBV27|NA|TRBJ2-7|many
CASSPYLKGRALYEQYF
TGTGCCAGCAGTCCCTACTTAAAGGGTAGGGCACTCTACGAGCAGTACTTC
>TRBV27|TRBD1|TRBJ2-1|many
CASSLDRFSYNEQFF
TGTGCCAGCAGTTTGGACAGGTTTTCCTACAATGAGCAGTTCTTC
>TRBV2|NA|TRBJ2-1|many
CASSEVEYNEQFF
TGTGCCAGCAGTGAAGTGGAGTACAATGAGCAGTTCTTC
>TRBV5-4|NA|TRBJ1-2|NA
CASSLGAGGGAGYTF
TGTGCCAGCAGCTTAGGAGCGGGGGGGGGCGCAGGCTACACCTTC
>TRBV10-3|TRBD1|TRBJ2-5|many
CAISESWTGDETQYF
TGTGCCATCAGTGAGTCGTGGACAGGGGACGAGACCCAGTACTTC
>TRBV3-1|TRBD1|TRBJ1-6|NA
CASSQGYRGTYNSPLHF
TGTGCCAGCAGCCAAGGGTACAGGGGAACCTATAATTCACCCCTCCACTTT
>TRBV2|NA|TRBJ1-6|few
CASSEARNSPLHF
TGTGCCAGCAGTGAAGCGCGAAATTCACCCCTCCACTTT
>TRBV20-1|TRBD1|TRBJ1-5|NA
CSARAGTGQDQPQHF
TGCAGTGCTAGAGCCGGGACAGGGCAGGATCAGCCCCAGCATTTT
>TRBV13|TRBD2|TRBJ2-3|many
CASSLVRSGGLHTQYF
TGTGCCAGCAGCTTAGTACGCAGCGGGGGCCTCCATACGCAGTATTTT
>TRBV3-1|TRBD1|TRBJ2-7|many
CASSQSDRGASGEQYF
TGTGCCAGCAGCCAATCGGACAGGGGGGCTTCTGGCGAGCAGTACTTC
>TRBV18|NA|TRBJ2-7|few
CASSPVQGLSYEQYF
TGTGCCAGCTCACCAGTCCAGGGTCTTTCCTACGAGCAGTACTTC
>TRBV25-1|TRBD1|TRBJ1-4|NA
CASSDPGQGGYEKLFF
TGTGCCAGCAGTGATCCGGGACAGGGTGGTTATGAAAAACTGTTTTTT
>TRBV5-1|NA|TRBJ1-4|many
CASSLGKAATNEKLFF
TGCGCCAGCAGCTTGGGGAAAGCAGCAACTAATGAAAAACTGTTTTTT
>TRBV28|NA|TRBJ2-2|many
CASSLEKTGELFF
TGTGCCAGCAGTTTAGAGAAGACCGGGGAGCTGTTTTTT
>TRBV7-9|TRBD2|TRBJ2-4|few
CASSPPTLAVAKNIQYF
TGTGCCAGCAGCCCTCCCACTCTAGCGGTAGCCAAAAACATTCAGTACTTC
>TRBV7-9|NA|TRBJ1-6|many
CASSSNLDSEYNSPLHF
TGTGCCAGCAGCTCAAACCTGGACAGCGAGTATAATTCACCCCTCCACTTT
>TRBV5-1|TRBD2|TRBJ2-2|many
CASSTGGAWTGELFF
TGCGCCAGCAGCACCGGGGGGGCTTGGACCGGGGAGCTGTTTTTT
>TRBV12-3/TRBV12-4|TRBD2|TRBJ2-3|few
CASSFSAGGSDTQYF
TGTGCCAGCAGTTTTTCTGCGGGGGGGTCGGATACGCAGTATTTT
>TRBV2|TRBD2|TRBJ2-5|many
CASSATSGAQETQYF
TGTGCCAGCAGTGCTACTAGCGGTGCACAAGAGACCCAGTACTTC
>TRBV10-3|NA|TRBJ1-2|many
CAISESRYGYTF
TGTGCCATCAGTGAGTCCAGATATGGCTACACCTTC
>TRBV12-3/TRBV12-4|NA|TRBJ2-7|many
CASRPGTSGSYEQYF
TGTGCCAGCAGGCCCGGGACTTCCGGCTCCTACGAGCAGTACTTC
>TRBV11-2|NA|TRBJ1-1|many
CASSPTSGQILGTEAFF
TGTGCCAGCAGCCCGACTTCCGGACAGATATTGGGGACTGAAGCTTTCTTT
>TRBV5-1|NA|TRBJ2-1|many
CASSSSGAGEQFF
TGCGCCAGCAGCTCCTCGGGGGCTGGTGAGCAGTTCTTC
>TRBV20-1|TRBD2|TRBJ2-7|many
CSASAWPREDYEQYF
TGCAGTGCCTCCGCGTGGCCCCGGGAGGATTACGAGCAGTACTTC
>TRBV6-1|NA|TRBJ1-4|many
CASRKNRPTNEKLFF
TGTGCCAGCCGTAAAAACAGGCCAACTAATGAAAAACTGTTTTTT
>TRBV3-1|TRBD2|TRBJ2-7|many
CASSQGASGGTRGQYF
TGTGCCAGCAGCCAAGGTGCTAGCGGGGGGACAAGGGGGCAGTACTTC
>TRBV2|NA|TRBJ2-2|NA
CASRGPPGPGELFF
TGTGCCAGCAGGGGGCCCCCAGGGCCCGGGGAGCTGTTTTTT
>TRBV20-1|NA|TRBJ1-2|NA
CSARGATNYGYTF
TGCAGTGCTAGGGGGGCCACTAACTATGGCTACACCTTC
>TRBV20-1|NA|TRBJ2-3|many
CSARPFTGTDTQYF
TGCAGTGCTAGACCCTTTACAGGCACAGATACGCAGTATTTT
>TRBV12-3/TRBV12-4|TRBD1|TRBJ1-6|many
CASSLNRGPNSPLHF
TGTGCCAGCAGTTTGAACAGGGGACCTAATTCACCCCTCCACTTT
>TRBV18|NA|TRBJ1-2|many
CASSPPAGNYGYTF
TGTGCCAGCTCACCACCGGCGGGTAACTATGGCTACACCTTC
>TRBV2|TRBD2|TRBJ2-1|once
CASPRVAGSYNEQFF
TGTGCCTCCCCGAGGGTAGCGGGCTCCTACAATGAGCAGTTCTTC
>TRBV7-8|NA|TRBJ2-2|many
CASSLGVAANTGELFF
TGTGCCAGCAGCTTAGGGGTAGCAGCGAACACCGGGGAGCTGTTTTTT
>TRBV5-1|TRBD2|TRBJ2-1|many
CASSLSTSGRANEQFF
TGCGCCAGCAGCCTATCTACTAGCGGGAGGGCCAATGAGCAGTTCTTC
>TRBV6-1|TRBD1|TRBJ2-7|many
CASSQDRGGYEQYF
TGTGCCAGCAGTCAGGACAGGGGGGGGTACGAGCAGTACTTC
>TRBV7-2|NA|TRBJ1-2|NA
CASSLAATWVDYGYTF
TGTGCCAGCAGCTTAGCGGCCACATGGGTGGACTATGGCTACACCTTC
>TRBV6-1|NA|TRBJ1-1|many
CASQMGGNTEAFF
TGTGCCAGCCAAATGGGGGGGAACACTGAAGCTTTCTTT
>TRBV4-1|NA|TRBJ2-5|many
CASSPSGRETQYF
TGCGCCAGCAGTCCCAGCGGCCGAGAGACCCAGTACTTC
>TRBV18|NA|TRBJ1-2|many
CASTTYRDDQGYTF
TGTGCCAGCACTACTTACAGGGACGATCAAGGCTACACCTTC
>TRBV2|NA|TRBJ1-1|NA
CASSPNRGWTEAFF
TGTGCCAGCAGTCCAAACAGAGGATGGACTGAAGCTTTCTTT
>TRBV5-1|NA|TRBJ2-2|many
CASSLGPTTGELFF
TGCGCCAGCAGCTTGGGACCGACCACCGGGGAGCTGTTTTTT
>TRBV24-1|TRBD2|TRBJ2-7|NA
CATSAASGPYEQYF
TGTGCCACCAGTGCCGCTAGCGGCCCCTACGAGCAGTACTTC
>TRBV5-1|NA|TRBJ1-2|NA
CASSVTVSMGYTF
TGCGCCAGCAGCGTGACAGTGTCTATGGGCTACACCTTC